Following are 15 T cell receptor beta chains from one sample sequenced in a study of blood T cell repertoires in COVID-19. The protocol was immunoSEQ multiplex PCR, while the TCRdb copy is restricted to in-frame clones and leaves out a portion. In the table there are tens of thousands of clones, approximately 86% of which are singletons. Sequences were obtained from peripheral blood. Receptors were obtained from a man at least 80 years old with active or convalescent COVID-19.

The chain employs TRBV6-1 and TRBJ1-1, with D maybe TRBD1 (6 bases). The CDR3 spans 16 residues. Trimming pared 2 bases from V and 4 bases from J, leaving 17 bases between. Looked up from germline, CDR1 is MNHNS and CDR2 is SASEGT. The DNA of the CDR3 is TGTGCCAGCAGTGAATATGATGCAGGGGTCGGCACTGAAGCTTTCTTT. This encodes CASSEYDAGVGTEAFF.

The J gene is TRBJ1-6, the V gene TRBV3-1 (or the pseudogene TRBV3-2), with 10 bases aligning to TRBD1. Germline V gene sequence: CDR1 LGHDT, CDR2 YNNKEL (reference sequence). The CDR3 is 17 residues long. With V trimmed by 4 bases and J by 4 bases, 7 bases remained unmatched. This CDR3 is CASSPTGTGEYNSPLHF. CDR3 DNA sequence: TGTGCCAGCAGCCCAACCGGGACAGGGGAATATAATTCACCCCTCCACTTT.

V usage is TRBV7-2 and J usage is TRBJ1-4; no clear D. Between the trimmed V and J ends, which lost 3 bases and 8 bases, there was a span of 16 bases. The CDR3 sequence is 15 residues long. Germline CDR1 and CDR2: SGHTA and FQGNSA. The DNA of the CDR3 is TGTGCCAGCAGCTTCCACCCTAGACCGGAAGAAAAACTGTTTTTT. Encoded protein: CASSFHPRPEEKLFF.

The genes are TRBV29-1 and TRBJ1-3; no reliable D call. The V gene lost 4 bases and the J gene lost 4 bases, with 8 bases spanning the gap. Germline CDR1 and CDR2: SQVTM and ANQGSEA. The CDR3 is 12 amino acids. DNA of the CDR3: TGCAGCGTTGGAACTACAGGAAACACCATATATTTT. It is translated as CSVGTTGNTIYF.

The V and J genes are TRBV29-1 and TRBJ2-3; 7 nucleotides align to TRBD2. Germline V gene lookup returns CDR1 SQVTM and CDR2 ANQGSEA. V dropped 2 bases and J dropped 2; count of bases not matched to a gene: 4. The CDR3 length is 14 residues. The CDR3 DNA follows: TGCAGCGTTGAACCTGCGGGGGTCACAGATACGCAGTATTTT. It is translated as CSVEPAGVTDTQYF.

This chain connects TRBV19 to TRBJ1-1, with D hard to call. CDR3 size: 15 residues. Deletions cut 6 bases from V and 0 bases from J, with 14 bases between. Germline lookup yields CDR1 LNHDA and CDR2 SQIVND (reference sequence). CDR3 DNA sequence: TGTGCCAGTAGGTCCCCCGGGAGAGTGAACACTGAAGCTTTCTTT. Its translation is CASRSPGRVNTEAFF.

V and J are TRBV6-5 and TRBJ2-7; D might be TRBD1 (7 bases). The germline V and J ends were trimmed by 6 bases and 3 bases, with 12 bases remaining between them. The germline CDR1 and CDR2 sequences are MNHEY and SVGAGI. This CDR3 has 13 amino acids. The CDR3 sequence is CASRRDSLYEQYV. CDR3 nucleotide sequence: TGTGCCAGCAGGCGGGACAGCCTCTACGAGCAGTACGTC.

The chain couples TRBV29-1 to TRBJ2-5, with D possibly TRBD1 on 5 matching bases. The germline CDR1 and CDR2 sequences are SQVTM and ANQGSEA. Trimming removed 0 bases from V and 4 bases from J, with 9 bases in between. The CDR3 contains 13 residues. The CDR3 is CSVEEGQGETQYF. The CDR3 nucleotides are TGCAGCGTTGAAGAGGGGCAGGGAGAGACCCAGTACTTC.

The chain combines TRBV6-6 with TRBJ1-1; TRBD1 aligns across 10 bases. J lost 3 bases, V lost 2 bases, and 3 bases had no gene match. This CDR3 comprises 15 residues. CDR1 and CDR2 from the germline V gene are MNHNY and SVGAGI (reference sequence). CDR3 loop: CASSYSGTGDTEAFF. The CDR3 nucleotides are TGTGCCAGCAGTTACAGCGGGACAGGGGACACTGAAGCTTTCTTT.

The rearrangement joins TRBV21-1 to TRBJ1-5. TRBV21-1 is reported as a pseudogene. The CDR3 contains 20 residues. The CDR3 protein is CASSTPRSGGGKVRNQPQHF. Here the CDR3 DNA reads TGTGCCAGCAGCACACCTAGGTCCGGCGGGGGAAAGGTCCGCAATCAGCCCCAGCATTTT.

The rearrangement uses TRBV7-2 and TRBJ1-2; 7 bases fit TRBD1. Trimming took 5 bases from V and 4 from J; bases not matched to a gene: 4. The CDR3 covers 13 residues. CDR1 and CDR2 (germline): SGHTA, FQGNSA. CDR3 loop: CASSRDRPYGYTF. CDR3 DNA: TGTGCCAGCAGCCGGGACAGACCCTATGGCTACACCTTC.

The table lists this clone with a count of one. The rearrangement joins TRBV28 to TRBJ1-6, with D unclear. CDR1 MDHEN and CDR2 SYDVKM come from the germline V gene. CDR3 length equals 14 residues. Trimming left V 3 bases short and J 7 bases short, with 10 bases between. In nucleotides, the CDR3 is TGTGCCAGCAGTTTGGGAGGGCGGAATTCACCCCTCCACTTT. This gives the protein CASSLGGRNSPLHF.

The chain links TRBV3-1 (or the pseudogene TRBV3-2) to TRBJ1-2; D not resolved. Per the germline V gene, CDR1 is LGHDT and CDR2 is YNNKEL (reference sequence). This CDR3 spans 13 amino acids. V was trimmed by 1 base and J by 8 bases, leaving 11 bases between them. The CDR3 reads CASSQVPGKGYTF. The CDR3 bases are TGTGCCAGCAGCCAAGTTCCCGGGAAAGGCTACACCTTC.

CDR3 region: CASERGGVFPSWEQYV. The CDR3 DNA is TGTGCCAGTGAAAGAGGAGGGGTATTCCCATCGTGGGAGCAGTACGTC. The rearrangement links TRBV6-4 to TRBJ2-7, with a weak D call TRBD2 (6 bases). Germline CDR1 is MRHNA and CDR2 is SNTAGT. This CDR3 is built from 16 residues. The germline V and J ends were trimmed by 9 bases and 7 bases, with 28 bases remaining between them.

This clone was detected once. The genes are TRBV28 and TRBJ2-5; TRBD1 matches at 12 bases. Germline V gene sequence: CDR1 MDHEN, CDR2 SYDVKM. Trimming removed 3 bases from V and 4 bases from J; junction bases left unmatched: 6. The CDR3 is 16 amino acids. CDR3 residues: CASSLGTGGKSETQYF. CDR3 coding DNA: TGTGCCAGCAGTTTGGGGACAGGGGGCAAGTCAGAGACCCAGTACTTC.